The entry below describes one T cell receptor (beta chain). As yet, its antigen is unknown. The time point here: newly diagnosed GD, antithyroid drugs for less than 3 months. Preparation of the TCR library used RNA extracted from PBMCs. The sample is drawn from a study of regulatory T cells in long-lasting Graves disease. Germline loops: CDR1 SEHNR, CDR2 FQNEAQ (reference sequence). The CDR3 is 18 amino acids. Trimming cost V 5 bases and J 1 base; bases outside gene matches: 15. According to the study, TCR beta libraries were built with iRepertoire HTBI primers and CDR3-region Arm-PCR. TCRdb redid the calling of the multiplex PCR reads with MiXCR, one entry per CDR3 protein. The sample records 520,000 or so distinct CDR3 sequences, 12% being singletons. General study points: Authors noted too few samples as a limitation.

This sample also appeared in a second study, on T cells in Graves' hyperthyroidism and ophthalmopathy.

The sequence derives from a woman between 25 and 40 years old with Graves disease. This sample comprised peripheral blood mononuclear cells (PBMCs), obtained at new diagnosis, from a patient treated with antithyroid drugs. The rearrangement uses TRBV7-9 and TRBJ2-7; the match to TRBD2 covers 9 bases. CDR3 DNA: TGTGCCAGCAGCCCTAGGGGGGGCAGGACTAGCGATTCCTACGAGCAGTACTTC. Translating it yields CASSPRGGRTSDSYEQYF.